A selection of T cell receptor beta chains follows, all from one sample in a study of early T cells in non-severe SARS-CoV-2 infection. MiXCR was run by TCRdb on the 5' RACE reads, yielding one entry per CDR3 protein. The sample shows more than 90,000 distinct CDR3 sequences, over 10% of them seen only once. Sequenced sample: whole blood. These receptors were obtained from an adult who was a healthcare worker with PCR-confirmed SARS-CoV-2 infection or an uninfected control (not recorded which). The CDR3 runs from the conserved cysteine through the conserved F or W. The D gene is left open where the match is weak. Size tells how often a clone was seen (once, few, many) or the class of an expanded clone, and some rows leave it out.

TRBV5-5	15	-	many	TRBJ2-7	CASSLAAGAAYEQYF	TGTGCCAGCAGCTTGGCCGCGGGGGCCGCCTACGAGCAGTACTTC
TRBV15	13	-	many	TRBJ1-1	CATSRDLGSEAFF	TGTGCCACCAGCAGAGATCTGGGAAGTGAAGCTTTCTTT
TRBV29-1	14	TRBD1	-	TRBJ1-1	CSVGQGGLRTEAFF	TGCAGCGTTGGCCAGGGGGGGCTACGGACTGAAGCTTTCTTT
TRBV19	16	TRBD1	many	TRBJ1-5	CASSSRDSRSNQPQHF	TGTGCCAGTAGTTCTCGGGACAGCCGGAGCAATCAGCCCCAGCATTTT
TRBV28	16	-	many	TRBJ2-3	CASSFLFRGDTDTQYF	TGTGCCAGCAGTTTCCTTTTCCGCGGGGACACAGATACGCAGTATTTT
TRBV7-2	17	TRBD1	many	TRBJ1-4	CASSTQDRGRSNEKLFF	TGTGCCAGCAGCACCCAGGACAGGGGGCGGTCTAATGAAAAACTGTTTTTT
TRBV2	15	-	many	TRBJ2-7	CASSAPLARPDEQYF	TGTGCCAGCAGTGCCCCCCTGGCTCGGCCGGACGAGCAGTACTTC
TRBV4-1	14	-	-	TRBJ2-7	CASSQVTAVYEQYF	TGCGCCAGCAGCCAAGTGACTGCCGTCTACGAGCAGTACTTC
TRBV20-1	14	-	many	TRBJ2-5	CSAKGVSQGETQYF	TGCAGTGCTAAGGGTGTGTCCCAAGGGGAGACCCAGTACTTC
TRBV7-9	13	-	many	TRBJ1-4	CASSLPFSEKLFF	TGTGCCAGCAGCTTACCCTTCTCGGAAAAACTGTTTTTT
TRBV4-1	15	TRBD1	many	TRBJ1-1	CASSQAGTASTEAFF	TGCGCCAGCAGCCAAGCCGGGACAGCAAGCACTGAAGCTTTCTTT
TRBV29-1	15	TRBD1	many	TRBJ2-1	CSVISRDRGSNEQFF	TGCAGCGTGATAAGCCGGGACAGGGGCTCCAATGAGCAGTTCTTC
TRBV27	17	-	many	TRBJ2-5	CASSNEVPSGGRETQYF	TGTGCCAGCAGTAACGAAGTCCCCTCAGGGGGGCGGGAGACCCAGTACTTC
TRBV11-2	13	-	few	TRBJ2-7	CASSLGDPYEQYF	TGTGCCAGCAGCTTAGGGGACCCCTACGAGCAGTACTTC
TRBV20-1	11	-	-	TRBJ1-1	CSALGDTEAFF	TGCAGCGCTTTAGGGGACACTGAAGCTTTCTTT
TRBV28	12	-	many	TRBJ1-5	CASSLNNQPQHF	TGTGCCAGCAGTTTGAATAATCAGCCCCAGCATTTT
TRBV18	12	-	few	TRBJ2-7	CASSPNLYEQYF	TGTGCCAGCTCACCCAACCTCTACGAGCAGTACTTC
TRBV5-1	16	TRBD1	few	TRBJ2-3	CASSQIPGQLTDTQYF	TGCGCCAGCAGCCAAATACCGGGACAGCTCACAGATACGCAGTATTTT
TRBV28	14	-	-	TRBJ2-7	CASSLLGGAHEQYF	TGTGCCAGCAGTTTACTAGGGGGGGCCCACGAGCAGTACTTC
TRBV20-1	15	-	many	TRBJ2-7	CSAQTSGQTAYEQYF	TGCAGTGCTCAGACCTCGGGGCAGACAGCCTACGAGCAGTACTTC
TRBV28	12	-	-	TRBJ1-6	CASSLVRSPLHF	TGTGCCAGCAGTTTAGTTCGATCACCCCTCCACTTT
TRBV7-9	15	-	many	TRBJ2-3	CASSPRAARADTQYF	TGTGCCAGCAGCCCCCGGGCGGCGAGGGCAGATACGCAGTATTTT
TRBV7-2	14	-	many	TRBJ2-7	CASRDTGLSYEQYF	TGTGCCAGCAGGGATACGGGACTCTCCTACGAGCAGTACTTC
TRBV7-7	13	-	many	TRBJ2-1	CASSGENLGEQFF	TGTGCTAGCAGCGGAGAAAATCTTGGTGAGCAGTTCTTC
TRBV15	16	-	-	TRBJ2-5	CATSTGQAVHQETQYF	TGTGCCACCAGCACAGGGCAGGCTGTTCACCAAGAGACCCAGTACTTC
TRBV29-1	11	TRBD1	-	TRBJ2-7	CSVGAGGEQYF	TGCAGCGTTGGTGCAGGGGGCGAGCAGTACTTC
TRBV5-1	17	TRBD1	many	TRBJ2-6	CASSTDRDPSGANVLTF	TGCGCCAGCAGCACAGACAGGGATCCCTCTGGGGCCAACGTCCTGACTTTC
TRBV18	15	-	few	TRBJ1-1	CASSLTPGANTEAFF	TGTGCCAGCTCACTCACCCCAGGGGCGAACACTGAAGCTTTCTTT
TRBV24-1	15	-	few	TRBJ2-1	CATSDPGGRTNEQFF	TGTGCCACCAGTGATCCGGGGGGCAGAACCAATGAGCAGTTCTTC
TRBV29-1	13	TRBD1	-	TRBJ2-2	CSAKGQGVGELFF	TGCAGCGCTAAGGGACAGGGTGTGGGGGAGCTGTTTTTT
TRBV29-1	15	-	-	TRBJ2-2	CSVEGGQGRTGELFF	TGCAGCGTTGAAGGAGGGCAGGGTAGGACCGGGGAGCTGTTTTTT
TRBV28	14	-	-	TRBJ2-2	CASSFKWNTGELFF	TGTGCCAGCAGTTTTAAGTGGAACACCGGGGAGCTGTTTTTT
TRBV5-6	13	-	many	TRBJ2-3	CASSLLRTDTQYF	TGTGCCAGCAGCCTACTACGCACAGATACGCAGTATTTT
TRBV28	17	-	-	TRBJ2-7	CASSLVKVLEVGVEQYF	TGTGCCAGCAGTTTAGTAAAGGTGTTGGAAGTCGGGGTCGAGCAGTACTTC
TRBV28	16	-	many	TRBJ1-3	CASNSLRGLGGNTIYF	TGTGCCAGCAATTCCCTCCGAGGGCTGGGGGGAAACACCATATATTTT
TRBV27	17	TRBD2	many	TRBJ2-1	CASSSRLAGARENEQFF	TGTGCCAGCAGTTCCCGACTAGCGGGGGCCAGGGAAAATGAGCAGTTCTTC
TRBV12-3/TRBV12-4	17	TRBD2	few	TRBJ2-1	CASLTSGGAPSYNEQFF	TGTGCCAGCCTTACTAGCGGGGGGGCCCCCTCCTACAATGAGCAGTTCTTC
TRBV6-1	13	TRBD1	few	TRBJ2-4	CATLPPTGRIQYF	TGTGCCACCCTCCCCCCGACAGGGCGGATTCAGTACTTC
TRBV5-6	16	TRBD1	few	TRBJ1-5	CASSTQSGQRNQPQHF	TGTGCCAGCAGCACTCAATCGGGACAGCGCAATCAGCCCCAGCATTTT
TRBV4-1	14	-	many	TRBJ1-5	CASSSQGSGQPQHF	TGCGCCAGCAGCTCGCAGGGGTCGGGTCAGCCCCAGCATTTT
TRBV7-9	16	-	few	TRBJ2-1	CASSLVPGSSYNEQFF	TGTGCCAGCAGCTTAGTGCCGGGGAGCTCCTACAATGAGCAGTTCTTC
TRBV28	11	-	-	TRBJ1-2	CASSPNYGYTF	TGTGCCAGCAGCCCCAACTATGGCTACACCTTC
TRBV12-3/TRBV12-4	12	-	-	TRBJ1-1	CASSFGITEAFF	TGTGCCAGCAGTTTCGGGATAACTGAAGCTTTCTTT
TRBV9	15	-	few	TRBJ1-3	CASSRSTASGNTIYF	TGTGCCAGCAGCCGAAGTACCGCCTCTGGAAACACCATATATTTT
TRBV5-8	12	-	few	TRBJ1-2	CASSLSTRGYTF	TGTGCCAGCAGCTTGTCAACACGGGGCTACACCTTC
TRBV20-1	13	-	many	TRBJ2-7	CSATGASRDEQYF	TGCAGTGCTACAGGGGCCAGCCGGGACGAGCAGTACTTC
TRBV28	15	-	many	TRBJ2-4	CASSLLGWGKNIQYF	TGTGCCAGCAGTTTATTGGGGTGGGGCAAAAACATTCAGTACTTC
TRBV6-2/TRBV6-3	15	TRBD1	many	TRBJ2-2	CASNRQGRGTGELFF	TGTGCCAGCAACAGACAGGGAAGGGGCACCGGGGAGCTGTTTTTT
TRBV20-1	15	TRBD1	-	TRBJ1-1	CSAYGQGAVNTEAFF	TGCAGTGCTTACGGACAGGGGGCGGTGAACACTGAAGCTTTCTTT
TRBV28	13	-	few	TRBJ1-2	CASSVSGNYGYTF	TGTGCCAGCAGTGTGTCGGGAAACTATGGCTACACCTTC
TRBV29-1	10	-	-	TRBJ2-3	CSGSTDTQYF	TGCAGCGGTAGTACAGATACGCAGTATTTT
TRBV20-1	13	TRBD1	few	TRBJ2-7	CSARGGTGREQYF	TGCAGTGCTAGAGGCGGGACAGGGCGGGAGCAGTACTTC
TRBV5-1	20	-	-	TRBJ1-6	CASSFTHRDMLSSYNSPLHF	TGCGCCAGCAGCTTCACACACAGGGACATGCTTAGCTCCTATAATTCACCCCTCCACTTT
TRBV7-2	15	-	many	TRBJ1-5	CASSLMARSNQPQHF	TGTGCCAGCAGCTTAATGGCACGTAGCAATCAGCCCCAGCATTTT
TRBV29-1	11	-	few	TRBJ1-2	CSVEEVSGYTF	TGCAGCGTTGAAGAAGTAAGCGGCTACACCTTC
TRBV29-1	14	TRBD1	many	TRBJ2-7	CSAFRQGNSYEQYF	TGCAGCGCCTTTAGACAGGGAAACTCCTACGAGCAGTACTTC
TRBV6-5	17	-	many	TRBJ1-6	CASSYSSGSGGNSPLHF	TGTGCCAGCAGTTACTCGAGCGGGTCCGGAGGAAATTCACCCCTCCACTTT
TRBV29-1	12	-	-	TRBJ2-3	CSVAESTDTQYF	TGCAGCGTGGCAGAGAGCACAGATACGCAGTATTTT
TRBV2	15	TRBD2	-	TRBJ2-7	CASSGGGTLAGEQYF	TGTGCCAGCAGCGGCGGGGGCACACTAGCGGGGGAGCAGTACTTC
TRBV11-2	16	TRBD1	many	TRBJ1-2	CASSLIGQGALGGYTF	TGTGCCAGCAGCCTCATCGGACAGGGGGCCTTAGGTGGCTACACCTTC